Each of the 4 T cell receptor beta chains below was sequenced from the same sample in a study of blood T cell repertoires in COVID-19. The method was immunoSEQ multiplex PCR; TCRdb's version includes in-frame clones alone and lacks a portion of them. The repertoire holds some 240,000 clones, with around 87% as singletons. The sequencing input was PBMCs or T cells enriched from blood (not recorded which). Every receptor here comes from a woman in her forties with acute COVID-19.

CDR3 bases: TGTGCCAGCAGCCGCCGGACAGGGAGGCTCTACGAGCAGTACTTC. Its translation: CASSRRTGRLYEQYF. V usage is TRBV14 and J usage is TRBJ2-7; TRBD1 aligns across 8 bases. J gave up 3 bases and V 4 bases, and 8 bases lay outside the gene matches. The CDR3 sequence is 15 residues long. The germline V gene encodes CDR1 SGHDN and CDR2 FVKESK.

The chain's CDR3 is CASSLAGAADNEKLFF. DNA of the CDR3: TGTGCCAGCAGCTTAGCGGGGGCAGCGGATAATGAAAAACTGTTTTTT. V is TRBV11-1 and J is TRBJ1-4; tentatively, D is TRBD1 (6 bases). Germline assignment: CDR1 SGHAT and CDR2 FQDESV (reference sequence). This CDR3 spans 16 amino acids. V lost 0 bases to trimming and J lost 4 bases, with 12 bases between them.

The chain is built from TRBV19 and TRBJ1-2; D remains ambiguous. The V gene lost 6 bases and the J gene lost 3 bases, with 8 bases spanning the gap. CDR1 is LNHDA, CDR2 SQIVND, per germline (reference sequence). The CDR3 spans 12 residues. This CDR3 is CASSFQDYGYTF. The CDR3 DNA sequence: TGTGCCAGTAGCTTCCAGGACTATGGCTACACCTTC.

In the case of this clone: The germline gene is not matched at one end of the junction; a read error may be the cause. The J gene is TRBJ1-2, the V gene TRBV5-4; TRBD1 agrees at 7 bases. The CDR3 length is 12 residues. From germline, CDR1 is SGHNT and CDR2 YYREEE (reference sequence). The CDR3 here is CASSDPLGQSLF. The CDR3 bases are TGTGCCAGCAGCGACCCCCTGGGACAGTCCCTCTTC.